These T cell receptor beta chains were read from a single sample in a study of vaccination effects on CD4 cells after COVID-19. Method: immunoSEQ multiplex PCR; TCRdb's copy keeps in-frame clones and lacks some. The data contain fewer than 40,000 clones, roughly 70% of them singletons. Their recognized antigens are unknown. This material consisted of CD4+ T cells from PBMCs cultured with SARS-CoV-2 spike peptides, taken before COVID-19 vaccination. The receptors here all came from a human donor who received a COVID-19 vaccine. CDR3s include the opening cysteine and the closing phenylalanine or tryptophan.

j_call | v_call | cdr3_aa
TRBJ1-2 | TRBV3-1/TRBV3-2 | CASSPYGTGGDGYTF
TRBJ2-3 | TRBV5-8 | CASSPGTSGTTDTQYF
TRBJ1-5 | TRBV19 | CASSDTGTDRSNQPQHF
TRBJ1-1 | TRBV25-1 | CASSEYSGVGNTEAFF
TRBJ1-6 | TRBV30 | CAWRPHSGLRSNSPLHF
TRBJ1-2 | TRBV4-3 | CASADRVGYGYTF
TRBJ1-2 | TRBV3-1/TRBV3-2 | CASSQKYGYTF
TRBJ2-7 | TRBV2 | CASRLSTSGSLYEQYF
TRBJ1-2 | TRBV30 | CALGDRPNYGYTF
TRBJ1-3 | TRBV6-1 | CASSERYSGNTIYF
TRBJ1-6 | TRBV27 | CASGFAPGPYNSPLHF
TRBJ1-3 | TRBV9 | CASSVAGSSGNTIYF
TRBJ2-3 | TRBV6-4 | CASRGGDTQYF
TRBJ2-7 | TRBV18 | CASSPPGTGFYEQYF
TRBJ1-6 | TRBV18 | CASSSGINSPLHF
TRBJ1-3 | TRBV11-2 | CASSLESGNTIYF
TRBJ2-6 | TRBV6-2/TRBV6-3 | CASSPDRGPSSGANVLTF
TRBJ2-7 | TRBV5-1 | CASSFGQGRYEQYF
TRBJ1-2 | TRBV19 | CASSIGVTYGYTF
TRBJ2-1 | TRBV4-1 | CASSQAGSHSNEQFF
TRBJ2-2 | TRBV6-6 | CASSPFRLQGLFF
TRBJ1-1 | TRBV25-1 | CASSTQGTEAFF
TRBJ2-3 | TRBV6-5 | CATKLGYTQYF
TRBJ2-2 | TRBV18 | CASSQGGSNTGELFF
TRBJ2-6 | TRBV4-3 | CASSQGDSSSGANVLTF
TRBJ1-1 | TRBV7-8 | CASSFRVQGGTEAFF
TRBJ2-1 | TRBV28 | CASSSLAGEQFF
TRBJ2-1 | TRBV7-2 | CASSLLPTGASYNEQFF
TRBJ2-1 | TRBV5-6 | CASSFRDRGHNEQFF
TRBJ1-6 | TRBV5-4 | CASSFFGGIGSPLHF
TRBJ2-1 | TRBV4-1 | CASSQDGSMLGGYDEQFF
TRBJ1-6 | TRBV5-1 | CASSPQGSGSPLHF
TRBJ2-5 | TRBV9 | CASSVRGEQETQYF
TRBJ2-5 | TRBV3-1/TRBV3-2 | CASSPHSGGASETQYF
TRBJ1-1 | TRBV5-1 | CASSLGGQSTEAFF
TRBJ1-2 | TRBV30 | CAWSVFLGGHGYTF
TRBJ2-5 | TRBV5-5 | CASSAAIQGQGETQYF
TRBJ2-4 | TRBV4-2 | CASSQETGLAGGLLNIQYF
TRBJ1-2 | TRBV12-5 | CASGFKAGRLVYGYTF
TRBJ2-7 | TRBV4-2 | CASSHTLGQGQGEQYF
TRBJ1-1 | TRBV6-1 | CASSERRGAAIRTEAFF
TRBJ1-3 | TRBV5-1 | CASSTGGSGNTIYF
TRBJ2-7 | TRBV4-2 | CASSQALTGGYEQYF
TRBJ2-2 | TRBV2 | CASSRLDSGELFF
TRBJ1-1 | TRBV6-6 | CASSYLGGGRAFF
TRBJ1-2 | TRBV7-9 | CASSLTDTKANYGYTF
TRBJ2-3 | TRBV30 | CASRPGQRTDTQYF
TRBJ2-3 | TRBV7-9 | CASSPRIGRGPDTQYF
TRBJ1-3 | TRBV3-1/TRBV3-2 | CASSQDPTGPRSTIYF
TRBJ1-1 | TRBV28 | CASSPWKGRAGAFF